The TCR beta chain under discussion was sequenced for a study of blood T cell repertoires in COVID-19. The CDR3 consists of 17 residues. Germline V gene lookup returns CDR1 SGHNT and CDR2 YENEEA. The J segment lost 5 bases and the V segment lost 4 bases, leaving 16 bases of the junction unmatched. Authors' processing steps: The assay estimated nucleated cells by amplifying reference gene primers. Profiling relied on immunoSEQ multiplex PCR, and the TCRdb table lists in-frame clones only, not all of them. The DNA was the basis for D and trimming; V, J and clone size are from that table. Of 250,000 to 300,000 clones in the sample, about four fifths were seen once. Recruitment covered fewer than 25 US areas and drew participants whose ages spanned about 18 to 100 years.

The TCR sequence derives from a man between 35 and 55 years old who had been exposed to COVID-19. The specimen sequenced was PBMCs or T cells enriched from blood (not recorded which). The V and J genes are TRBV11-3 and TRBJ1-2; 7 nucleotides align to TRBD1. The CDR3, as DNA: TGTGCCAGCAGCTCACGGACCTCTACAGGGGCCGAATATGGCTACACCTTC. This gives the protein CASSSRTSTGAEYGYTF. The entire variable domain, with the rest obtained from reference TRBV11-3 and TRBJ1-2, is as follows: EAGVVQSPRYKIIEKKQPVAFWCNPISGHNTLYWYLQNLGQGPELLIRYENEEAVDDSQLPKDRFSAERLKGVDSTLKIQPAELGDSAVYLCASSSRTSTGAEYGYTFGSGTRLTVV.